By share of the sample, the clone carrying this T cell receptor (beta chain) is medium-sized. Antigen specificity is unknown. The data are from a study of CD8 T cells in ankylosing spondylitis. Study-wide findings and caveats: As for the disease-linked clones, they showed a CD8+ phenotype and occurred at relatively low frequencies in peripheral blood. According to the report, clones linked to the disease were significantly enriched in matched synovial fluid samples taken from ankylosing spondylitis patients. Fewer than ten highly homologous variants made up a TCR beta motif that seemed to typify ankylosing spondylitis blood. Some of these motif variants have turned up before, in reports on reactive arthritis synovial fluid and blood.

One entry per CDR3 protein results from TCRdb running MiXCR on the 5' RACE reads. The sample lists 10,000 to 15,000 distinct CDR3 sequences; about 2.7% were seen once. V was pared by 3 bases and J by 6 bases, with 16 bases between. Germline V gene lookup returns CDR1 SGDLS and CDR2 YYNGEE. This CDR3 is 15 amino acids long. The chain joins TRBV9 to TRBJ2-1; TRBD1 or TRBD2 may be the D gene (6 bases each). The receptor's source is a male donor with ankylosing spondylitis or in good health (not recorded which). Sequencing was performed on blood, either unsorted or a sorted T cell fraction (not recorded which). The CDR3 reads CASSAGGSHFNEQFF. The CDR3 nucleotides read TGTGCCAGCAGCGCCGGGGGCAGCCACTTCAATGAGCAGTTCTTC. The full variable domain, completed using reference TRBV9 and TRBJ2-1, is DSGVTQTPKHLITATGQRVTLRCSPRSGDLSVYWYQQSLDQGLQFLIQYYNGEERAKGNILERFSAQQFPDLHSELNLSSLELGDSALYFCASSAGGSHFNEQFFGPGTRLTVL.